This T cell receptor beta chain comes out of a study of T cells in Graves' hyperthyroidism and ophthalmopathy. The investigators amplified TCR beta CDR3 regions from RNA transcripts. The HTBI set primed first-round TCR CDR3 RT-PCR. TCRdb processed the multiplex PCR reads anew with MiXCR; each CDR3 protein has one entry. The sample includes approximately 620,000 distinct CDR3 sequences, around 16% of them seen just once. The study excluded patients with uncontrolled infection, other autoimmune disease, pregnancy or lactation. Study-level results: Blood also held most thyroid clonotypes expanded beyond 0.001. A median 6.5 months before onset, the model predicted ophthalmopathy.

CDR1 and CDR2 from the germline V gene are LGHDT and YNNKEL (reference sequence). Trimming pared 0 bases from V and 4 bases from J, leaving 15 bases between. The CDR3 consists of 17 residues. This clonotype was recorded a few times. The antigen remains undetermined. The sequence came from a woman aged 35 to 49 with Graves' ophthalmopathy. Sequencing input: blood. The genes are TRBV3-1 and TRBJ2-2; D possibly corresponds to TRBD1 (6 bases). As DNA, the CDR3 is TGTGCCAGCAGCCAAGAAACCTTCTACAGGGCCACCGGGGAGCTGTTTTTT. Amino acids: CASSQETFYRATGELFF. Full variable domain (outside the CDR3, taken from reference TRBV3-1 and TRBJ2-2): DTAVSQTPKYLVTQMGNDKSIKCEQNLGHDTMYWYKQDSKKFLKIMFSYNNKELIINETVPNRFSPKSPDKAHLNLHINSLELGDSAVYFCASSQETFYRATGELFFGEGSRLTVL.